Sequencing of this TCR beta chain was carried out in a study of cytomegalovirus exposure and HLA in healthy donors. A multiplex PCR was run with 60 Vbeta primers and 13 Jbeta primers. Here immunoSEQ multiplex PCR was the method, and the copy in TCRdb shows in-frame clones only, minus some. The sample gives approximately 100,000 clones, approximately 72% of which show up once; under 2% is in the top ten. Germline values: CDR1 SGDLS, CDR2 YYNGEE. The V end lost 2 bases, the J end lost 3 bases, and 8 bases lay between the germline ends. The CDR3 has 13 amino acids. Sequencing input: PBMCs. The chain links TRBV9 to TRBJ1-1, with D unresolved. This receptor was taken from a middle-aged woman in good health and CMV-seronegative. The CDR3 DNA reads as TGTGCCAGCAGCGTGGGGAGGGACACTGAAGCTTTCTTT. This encodes CASSVGRDTEAFF. The variable domain in full, completed from reference TRBV9 and TRBJ1-1, reads DSGVTQTPKHLITATGQRVTLRCSPRSGDLSVYWYQQSLDQGLQFLIQYYNGEERAKGNILERFSAQQFPDLHSELNLSSLELGDSALYFCASSVGRDTEAFFGQGTRLTVV.